This T cell receptor (beta chain) was identified during a study of T cell repertoires in cytomegalovirus infection. As for the study in general: Public TCR beta signatures were indicative of both CMV infection and a matching HLA type.

The CDR3 extends over 16 amino acids. The V end lost 7 bases, the J end lost 5 bases, and 20 bases lay between the germline ends. The germline gives CDR1 MNHEY, CDR2 SVGAGI. MiXCR, applied by TCRdb to the reads, yields one record per CDR3 protein. The repertoire holds approximately 730,000 distinct CDR3 sequences, almost 30% seen once, with roughly 13% in the top ten. As concerns this clonotype: Its cognate antigen is unknown.

Broader study findings: HLA-C-restricted CMV-specific TCR beta clonotypes prevailed in the ex vivo response.

This clonotype was obtained from a human donor in good health (CMV status not recorded). Some clones in this sample may be carry-over from other donors' samples. The gene calls are TRBV6-5 and TRBJ2-2; D could derive from TRBD1 or TRBD2 (5 bases each). This specimen consisted of cultured CD8+ T cells from PBMCs, obtained from culture after CMV antigen stimulation. CDR3 in amino acids: CASMGRGAGVTGELFF. The CDR3 DNA reads as TGTGCCAGCATGGGCCGAGGGGCCGGTGTGACCGGGGAGCTGTTTTTT.